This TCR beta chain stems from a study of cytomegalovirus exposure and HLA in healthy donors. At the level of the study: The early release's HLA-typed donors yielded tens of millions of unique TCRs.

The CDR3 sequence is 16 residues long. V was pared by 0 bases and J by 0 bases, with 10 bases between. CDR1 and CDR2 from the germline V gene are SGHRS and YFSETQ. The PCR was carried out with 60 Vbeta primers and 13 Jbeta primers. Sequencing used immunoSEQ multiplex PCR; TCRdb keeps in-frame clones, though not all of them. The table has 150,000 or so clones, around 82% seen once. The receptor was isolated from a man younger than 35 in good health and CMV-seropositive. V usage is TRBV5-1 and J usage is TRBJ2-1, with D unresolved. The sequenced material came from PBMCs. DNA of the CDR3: TGCGCCAGCAGCTTGGGGCTCGGCGGCTCCTACAATGAGCAGTTCTTC. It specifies CASSLGLGGSYNEQFF.